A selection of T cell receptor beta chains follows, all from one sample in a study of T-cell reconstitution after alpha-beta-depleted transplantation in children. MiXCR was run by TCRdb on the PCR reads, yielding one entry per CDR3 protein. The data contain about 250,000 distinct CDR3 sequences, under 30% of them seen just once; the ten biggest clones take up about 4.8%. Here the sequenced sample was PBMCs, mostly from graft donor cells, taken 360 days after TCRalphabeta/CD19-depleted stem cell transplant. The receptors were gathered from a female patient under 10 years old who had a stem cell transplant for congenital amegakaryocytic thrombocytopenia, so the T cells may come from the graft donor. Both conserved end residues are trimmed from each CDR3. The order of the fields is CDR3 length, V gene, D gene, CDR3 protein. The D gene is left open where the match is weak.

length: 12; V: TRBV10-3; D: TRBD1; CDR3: AISESDRVYEQY
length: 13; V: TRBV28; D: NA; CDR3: ASSSRTVMYTEAF
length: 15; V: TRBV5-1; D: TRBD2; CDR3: ASSTAGIAGGTDTQY
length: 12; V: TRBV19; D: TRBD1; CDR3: ASNLGQGIGPQA
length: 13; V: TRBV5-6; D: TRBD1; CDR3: ASSLLGQGVQPQH
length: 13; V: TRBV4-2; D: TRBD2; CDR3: ASSQRLAEYNEQF
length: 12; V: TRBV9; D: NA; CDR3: ASSVEAAFLEQY
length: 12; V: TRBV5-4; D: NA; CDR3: ANEPLGATNEQF
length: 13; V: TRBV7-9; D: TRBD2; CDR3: ASSSSGRVNNEQF
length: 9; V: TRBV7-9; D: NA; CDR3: ASSLADPAF
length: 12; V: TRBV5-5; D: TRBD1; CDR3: ASSPGTGFYEQY
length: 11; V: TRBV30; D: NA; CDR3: AWSVNLNTEAF
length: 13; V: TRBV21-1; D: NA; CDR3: ASSSSRSDQETQY
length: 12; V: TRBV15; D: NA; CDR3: ATSRDYNQETQY
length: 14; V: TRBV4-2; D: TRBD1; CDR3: ASSPSLGQGVYEQY
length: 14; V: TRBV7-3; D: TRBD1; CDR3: ASSNKGAGSNQPQH
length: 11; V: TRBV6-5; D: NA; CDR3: ASSYSPKGGDT
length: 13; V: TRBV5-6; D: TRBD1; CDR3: ASSLDGGQGHEQY
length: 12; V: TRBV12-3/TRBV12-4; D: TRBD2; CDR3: ASSLTPSGYEQY
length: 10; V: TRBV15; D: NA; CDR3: ATSNTWGTQY
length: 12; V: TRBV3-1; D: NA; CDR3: ASSQGVGNSPLH
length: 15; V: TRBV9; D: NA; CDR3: ASSVAGTVMGDEKLF
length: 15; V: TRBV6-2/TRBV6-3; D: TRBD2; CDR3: ASSFVGRETDQETQY
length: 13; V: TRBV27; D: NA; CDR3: ASRSRFSMNTEAF
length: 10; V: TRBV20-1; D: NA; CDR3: SAMVSNQPQH
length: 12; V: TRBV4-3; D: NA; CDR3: ASSQDRHNSPLH
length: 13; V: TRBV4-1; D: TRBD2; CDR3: ASSQQGLAGDEQF
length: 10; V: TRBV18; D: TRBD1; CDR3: ASSPTGGGQY
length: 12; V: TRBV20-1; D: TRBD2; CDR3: SASGRALRETQY
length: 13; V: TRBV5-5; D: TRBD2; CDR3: ASSSAPGGYNEQF
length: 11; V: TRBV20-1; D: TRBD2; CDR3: SALNSGGYEQY
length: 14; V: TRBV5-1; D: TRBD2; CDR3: ASSLVGRPSTDTQY
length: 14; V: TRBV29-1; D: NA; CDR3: SVEDTLGTGYNEQF
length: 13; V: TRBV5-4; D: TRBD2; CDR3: ASSKGLAAQETQY
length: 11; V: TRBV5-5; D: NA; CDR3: ASSLPAGNEQF
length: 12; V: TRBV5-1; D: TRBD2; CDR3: ASSSPGLEETQY
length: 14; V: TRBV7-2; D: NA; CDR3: ASSLEAQLAKNIQY
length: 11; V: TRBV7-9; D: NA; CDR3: ASSRFSAAEQY
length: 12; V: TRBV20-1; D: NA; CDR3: SASEEEGRVKLF
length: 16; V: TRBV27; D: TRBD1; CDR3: ASSTGTADPSSYNEQF
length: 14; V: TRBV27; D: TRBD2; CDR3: ASSSTPGLGNGELF
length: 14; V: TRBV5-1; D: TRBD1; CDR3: ASSLEGTGWTGELF
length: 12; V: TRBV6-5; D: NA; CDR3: ASSYSRAYEKLF
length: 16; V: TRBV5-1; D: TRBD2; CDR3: ASSSLTTSGGPTDTQY
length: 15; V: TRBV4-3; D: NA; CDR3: ASSQERASPAYNEQF
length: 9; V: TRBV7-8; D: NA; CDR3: ASSGSNTQY
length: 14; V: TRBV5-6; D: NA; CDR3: ASSLGGGRSNQPQH
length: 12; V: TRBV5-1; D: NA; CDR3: ASRPGTMNTEAF
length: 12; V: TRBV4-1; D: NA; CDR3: ASSQVGAAYEQY
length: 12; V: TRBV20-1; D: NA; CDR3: SASRSGFKNIQY